This TCR beta chain is from a study of CD4 T cells in relation to SARS-CoV-2 and coronaviruses. On this clone itself: Its antigen is unidentified.

The CDR3 runs to 13 residues. Trimming removed 2 bases from V and 6 bases from J, with 7 bases in between. Per germline, CDR1 MNHEY and CDR2 SVGAGI. Naive and memory CD4+ T cells were cultured with CEF, then survey-sequenced. Only in-frame clones appear in the TCRdb table, and some are missing; sequencing was by immunoSEQ multiplex PCR. The sample contains approximately 36,000 clones, roughly four fifths of which appear only once. Naive and memory CD4+ T cells came from enriched cryopreserved PBMCs. Roughly 10^5 naive or memory CD4+ cells were cultured with CEF peptides for approximately eleven days. Sequencing was carried out using naive CD4+ T cells from PBMCs, cultured in vitro. The subset: naive CD4+ T cells isolated by negative enrichment. The chain couples TRBV6-5 to TRBJ1-4; D remains unclear. The TCR comes from an adult with COVID-19. This CDR3 reads CASSYRRDEKLFF. The CDR3, as DNA: TGTGCCAGCAGTTACCGGAGGGATGAAAAACTGTTTTTT.